This T cell receptor (beta chain) was identified during a study of shared clonotypes between healthy human individuals (dated by TCRdb to about 2020). A note on the overall study: A few men and two women, aged 18 to 49 years, made up the cohort. For each donor, CD4 naive and CD4 memory were each given three plates, CD8 naive was given two plates, and CD8 memory was given one plate. To estimate repertoire size and how much clonotypes are shared between individuals, the study performed deep sequencing of blood TCR repertoires from 4 to 6 healthy adults. To increase sequencing depth and limit assay-specific biases, TCR repertoire library preparation and sequencing were carried out by different laboratories using diverse techniques. Between about 0.8 and 9 billion PBMCs per donor were obtained by leukapheresis. The study at large found these results: Pairwise subsampling led to the expectation that sequencing depth would affect the degree of clonotype sharing among donors. Compared with non-shared clonotypes, the clonotypes found in all four sorted-subset donors had higher generation probabilities. Because the study included only a small number of donors, the genetic and exposure-history diversity represented was limited. Even with the large sequencing depth, rarefaction of the sorted-subset datasets indicated that sequencing was incomplete. Naive subsets generally had larger estimated clonotype richness than memory subsets. About 5% of naive CD4, 3.5% of naive CD8, around 2.3% of memory CD4, and 0.4% of memory CD8 clonotypes were shared across several donors. Sampling was limited to blood, and TCR repertoires in tissue likely differ from TCR repertoires in blood.

Donors were healthy HIV-negative adults with no recently reported acute infections or vaccinations. Every donor was a Caucasian adult living in Nashville, Tennessee, USA. CD4+ T cells were enriched through magnetic negative selection, after which naive cells were positively selected on CD45RA and the remaining negative fraction served as the memory subset. Blood was collected by leukapheresis, and PBMCs were isolated by Ficoll-Histopaque density gradient centrifugation and then cryopreserved in liquid nitrogen vapor phase. Purity and quantity of every magnetically sorted T cell population were checked by analytical flow cytometry. Genomic DNA was isolated from each sorted fraction and quantified by UV absorbance on a Nanodrop 2000c. Measured from the cysteine to the phenylalanine, the CDR3 is 12 residues long. Left in the record is the CDR3 DNA by itself, 36 bases read in frame from the first base. CDR1 and CDR2 are read off the germline V gene as MNHNS and SASEGT. Trimming at the junction amounts to 10 bases on V and 6 bases on J, and the germline ends lie 16 bases apart.

A word on this clone: Its recognized antigen is unknown. Base qualities are not recorded, but no much larger clone differs from it by a single base.

Using the deep immunoSEQ assay, multiplex PCR amplified TCR CDR3 regions from genomic DNA. Extracted genomic DNA from each cell subset was distributed evenly across all wells of several immunoSEQ 96-well plates, and each plate was treated as a replicate. For sorted subsets, each replicate PCR was loaded with 150 to 250 ng genomic DNA, equivalent to some 31,000 T cell genomes. Purified libraries were quantified with a Qubit 3.0 fluorometer, sized on a Bioanalyzer 2100, and re-quantified with the KAPA Library Quantification kit. A separate single-read 150-cycle Illumina NextSeq 550 flow cell was used to sequence each immunoSEQ 96-well plate. The authors processed their data as follows. Because only junctional sequences without quality scores were contained in the immunoSEQ output, filtering matching that applied to full-length reads could not be performed. Sequences were annotated with PyIR, a Python wrapper for IgBLAST v1.9, and V/J genes and CDR3 were assigned using IMGT germline references. Reads were filtered out if the reads had weak V/J assignments (E-value above 1e-6), no CDR3, stop codons, out-of-frame junctions, or ambiguous translated residues. V3J clonotypes were defined as sequences sharing an identical inferred V gene, J gene, and CDR3 amino acid sequence. Percentage overlap between repertoires was calculated by dividing the number of shared unique clonotypes by the size of the smaller repertoire. Repertoire richness was assessed with RTK rarefaction, the Chao1 estimator, and Recon v2.1 estimates of unobserved clonotypes. Generation probabilities for all TCRbeta clonotypes obtained by the gDNA method from a handful of donors were computed using OLGA. TCRdb obtained this table from immuneACCESS and retained in-frame rearrangements with V and J assigned. These tables miss some clones; where compared with another copy, unresolved V genes account for less than half of the shortfall, and the remainder is unexplained. V and J calls and clone size are as listed in that table; D and trimming were resolved from the DNA. The sample data list hundreds of thousands of clones, and approximately 74% of these were observed just once. Clones ranked in the top ten supply under 2% of the sample.

The sequencing sample was made of memory CD4+ T cells sorted from blood. Interpreted using the paper, the cell subset or site label stands for: CD45RA-negative fraction. The receptor was derived from a woman aged 25 to 45 in good health. The chain employs TRBV6-1 and TRBJ2-7; the D segment cannot be called with confidence. This receptor carries the CDR3 CATRQPIREQYF. The sequenced DNA is TGTGCCACGCGACAACCCATCCGCGAGCAGTACTTC.